The TCR beta chain under discussion was sequenced for a study of OX40 agonist ivuxolimab in advanced cancers. This CDR3 spans 18 amino acids. Germline lookup yields CDR1 LNHDA and CDR2 SQIVND (reference sequence). Trimming stripped 4 bases from V and 4 bases from J, with 25 bases between. Profiled with immunoSEQ multiplex PCR; TCRdb holds only in-frame clones, not every one. Of some 90,000 clones listed, around nine tenths are singletons. The rearrangement uses TRBV19 and TRBJ1-2, with a tentative D call TRBD1 (5 bases). The clonotype was recovered from an adult with an advanced solid tumor such as melanoma, head and neck, liver or kidney cancer. The specimen was CD4+ or CD8+ T cells sorted from blood, collected in a trial of the OX40 agonist ivuxolimab. CDR3 in amino acids: CASSRPGQGGGTIYGYTF. CDR3 nucleotides: TGTGCCAGTAGTAGGCCCGGGCAGGGAGGAGGCACTATCTATGGCTACACCTTC. The variable domain in full, with the rest retrieved from reference TRBV19 and TRBJ1-2, is DGGITQSPKYLFRKEGQNVTLSCEQNLNHDAMYWYRQDPGQGLRLIYYSQIVNDFQKGDIAEGYSVSREKKESFPLTVTSAQKNPTAFYLCASSRPGQGGGTIYGYTFGSGTRLTVV.